This entry describes one T cell receptor beta chain. Its antigen remains unidentified. TCRdb's copy holds only in-frame clones and misses some; the assay was immunoSEQ multiplex PCR. The data hold more than 95,000 clones, with 75% to 90% observed a single time. The data were taken from a study of T cell responses to AZD1222 COVID-19 vaccine. Study results and limitations: Females outnumbered males among donors, who were mostly white British; clonal diversity was possibly underestimated. The study sampled repertoires only after the peak T cell response. A reported finding is that nearly half of spike-specific TCRs target unmutated variant regions. Spike was spanned by vaccine-associated CD4 TCRs, with dominance at 160-218 and 743-854.

The CDR3 spans 14 residues. V lost 3 bases and J 4 bases, leaving 12 bases between the germline ends. The germline gives CDR1 LNHDA, CDR2 SQIVND (reference sequence). This TCR was recovered from an adult in good health. Sequences were derived from peripheral blood, sampled on day 0 of MenACWY control vaccination. This sequence joins TRBV19 and TRBJ1-1, with D perhaps matching TRBD1 (6 bases). The CDR3 here is CASSIATGFTEAFF. The CDR3 DNA reads as TGTGCCAGTAGTATCGCTACAGGGTTCACTGAAGCTTTCTTT.